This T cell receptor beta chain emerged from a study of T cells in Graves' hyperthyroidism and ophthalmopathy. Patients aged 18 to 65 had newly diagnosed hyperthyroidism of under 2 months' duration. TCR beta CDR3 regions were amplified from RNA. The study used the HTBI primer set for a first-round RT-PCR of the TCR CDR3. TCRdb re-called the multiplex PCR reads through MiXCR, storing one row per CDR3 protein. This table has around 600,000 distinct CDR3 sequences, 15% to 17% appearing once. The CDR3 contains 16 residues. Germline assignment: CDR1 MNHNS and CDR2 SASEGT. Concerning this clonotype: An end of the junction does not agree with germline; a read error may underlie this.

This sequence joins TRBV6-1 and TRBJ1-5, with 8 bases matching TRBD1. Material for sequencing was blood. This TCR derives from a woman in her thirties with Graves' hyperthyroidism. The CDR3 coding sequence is TGTGCCAGCAGTGCCCCCGGGACAGGACTAAATCGGCCCCAGCATTTT. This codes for CASSAPGTGLNRPQHF.